These T cell receptor beta chains were read from a single sample in a study of T cell responses to AZD1222 COVID-19 vaccine. Assay used: immunoSEQ multiplex PCR; TCRdb lists only in-frame clones, some missing. The table records around 170,000 clones, around 90% of them present only once. The source was peripheral blood, collected 28 days after the second AZD1222 dose. The receptors here all came from an adult who received the AZD1222 COVID-19 vaccine. The CDR3 runs from the conserved cysteine through the conserved F or W. A D gene is named only where the DNA matches it firmly. Expanded clones are given a class, and other clones once, few, many or no size at all.

V gene,D gene,J gene,clone size,CDR3 protein,CDR3 DNA
TRBV5-1,NA,TRBJ2-2,NA,CASSFIPLTRTNTGELFF,TGCGCCAGCAGCTTTATACCCTTGACTCGTACGAACACCGGGGAGCTGTTTTTT
TRBV5-1,NA,TRBJ2-3,NA,CASSNTDTQYF,TGCGCCAGCAGCAACACAGATACGCAGTATTTT
TRBV7-2,NA,TRBJ1-3,NA,CASTLSNRNTIYF,TGTGCCAGCACCTTAAGTAATCGAAACACCATATATTTT
TRBV19,NA,TRBJ2-2,NA,CASSSSRTPLREFF,TGTGCCAGTAGTTCCTCCCGGACCCCACTCAGGGAGTTTTTT
TRBV2,NA,TRBJ2-5,NA,CASTATSYQETQYF,TGTGCCAGCACCGCTACTTCGTACCAAGAGACCCAGTACTTC
TRBV7-5,NA,TRBJ2-3,NA,CARSRGQSDTQYF,TGTGCCAGAAGCCGTGGACAGTCAGATACGCAGTATTTT
TRBV7-3,TRBD1,TRBJ2-7,once,CASSPWDRPNSYEQYF,TGTGCCAGCAGCCCGTGGGACAGGCCAAACTCCTACGAGCAGTACTTC
TRBV3-1/TRBV3-2,TRBD2,TRBJ2-2,NA,CASSQDFLAGNTGELFF,TGTGCCAGCAGCCAAGACTTCCTAGCGGGGAACACCGGGGAGCTGTTTTTT
TRBV19,TRBD1,TRBJ1-5,NA,CASSPDRGGNRNQPQHF,TGTGCCAGTAGCCCAGACAGGGGAGGTAATCGCAATCAGCCCCAGCATTTT
TRBV7-2,TRBD2,TRBJ2-3,NA,CASSRRLAGTADF,TGTGCCAGCAGCAGACGACTAGCGGGAACAGCGGATTTT
TRBV29-1,TRBD1,TRBJ2-5,NA,CSAHDIDRGRETQYF,TGCAGCGCCCACGATATCGACAGGGGGAGAGAGACCCAGTACTTC
TRBV4-3,NA,TRBJ1-3,NA,CASSGQTGTGNTIYF,TGCGCCAGCAGCGGACAGACGGGCACTGGAAACACCATATATTTT
TRBV30,NA,TRBJ1-2,NA,CAWSLPRFGRYGYTF,TGTGCCTGGAGTCTGCCCCGGTTCGGGCGGTATGGCTACACCTTC
TRBV27,TRBD1,TRBJ1-5,NA,CASSSGQGNQPQHF,TGTGCCAGCAGTTCAGGACAGGGCAATCAGCCCCAGCATTTT
TRBV13,NA,TRBJ1-6,NA,CASSSLEGGRLGSPLHF,TGTGCCAGCAGCTCCTTGGAAGGGGGAAGGTTGGGTTCACCCCTCCACTTT
TRBV6-1,TRBD1,TRBJ2-5,NA,CASSDKATGVNQETQYF,TGTGCCAGCAGTGACAAAGCGACAGGGGTCAACCAAGAGACCCAGTACTTC